The clone carrying this T cell receptor beta chain occurred a few times. One end of the junction varies from germline; a read error may be responsible. This specimen belongs to a study of Graves' ophthalmopathy and Graves' hyperthyroidism. Amplification from RNA transcripts yielded the TCR beta CDR3 regions. Second-round multiplex PCR came after a first-round RT-PCR that employed HTBI primers. TCRdb re-derived calls from the multiplex PCR reads in MiXCR, one entry per CDR3 protein. This table holds hundreds of thousands of distinct CDR3 sequences, 20% to 25% found once. CDR3 length: 12 residues. Germline assignment: CDR1 MNHNS and CDR2 SASEGT.

The receptor was isolated from a woman under 30 with stable Graves' hyperthyroidism. Some clones in this sample may be carry-over from other donors' samples. The sample taken for sequencing was peripheral blood. The V and J genes are TRBV6-1 and TRBJ1-2; D remains ambiguous. This chain's CDR3 is CASEGRPYGYTF. The CDR3 DNA sequence: TGTGCCAGCGAGGGCAGACCATATGGTTACACCTTC.